These T cell receptor beta chains were read from a single sample in a study of T cell responses to AZD1222 COVID-19 vaccine. Generated by immunoSEQ multiplex PCR, the TCRdb table keeps only in-frame clones and is missing some. The table lists about 190,000 clones, approximately 91% of them singletons. Here the sequenced sample was peripheral blood, taken on day 0 of AZD1222 vaccination. The source of these receptors is an adult in good health. The CDR3 runs from the conserved cysteine through the conserved F or W. A D gene is named only where the DNA matches it firmly. Not all rows give a size; the values are once, few, many and, for expanded clones, a class.

TRBV13	TRBJ1-2	TRBD1	.	TGTGCCAGCAGCAAGGCAGGGGGCGTATTGGATGGCTACACCTTC	CASSKAGGVLDGYTF
TRBV11-1	TRBJ2-7	.	.	TGTGCCAGCAGCTTTTTGACGGACAGAGAGCAGTACTTC	CASSFLTDREQYF
TRBV7-9	TRBJ2-7	TRBD2	.	TGTGCCAGCAGTTCTAGCGGGGGGAACCTCTACGAGCAGTACTTC	CASSSSGGNLYEQYF
TRBV10-3	TRBJ2-7	.	.	TGTGCCATCAGTGAGGGGACATACGAGCAGTACTTC	CAISEGTYEQYF
TRBV27	TRBJ2-5	.	.	TGTGCCAGCAGTACCTTCAGGGGAGGTGAGGAGACCCAGTACTTC	CASSTFRGGEETQYF
TRBV29-1	TRBJ2-3	TRBD2	.	TGCAGCGGCGAACTAGCGGGGGGTGGGGATACGCAGTATTTT	CSGELAGGGDTQYF
TRBV9	TRBJ2-2	.	.	TGTGCCGGCAGCGTAGCCGGCGGGGAGCTGTTTTTT	CAGSVAGGELFF
TRBV25-1	TRBJ1-2	TRBD1	.	TGTGCCAGCAGGGAACCCGGGACAGCCTATGGCTACACCTTC	CASREPGTAYGYTF
TRBV7-6	TRBJ1-6	.	.	TGTGCCAGCAGCTTCCTGGTCGTAAATTCACCCCTCCACTTT	CASSFLVVNSPLHF
TRBV28	TRBJ1-3	.	.	TGTGCCAGCAGACGTGGACGGAGCTCTGGAAACACCATATATTTT	CASRRGRSSGNTIYF
TRBV9	TRBJ2-7	TRBD2	.	TGTGCCAGCAGCCTGAATGGGGGACTAGCGGGAGACGAGCAGTACTTC	CASSLNGGLAGDEQYF
TRBV2	TRBJ1-6	.	once	TGTGCCAGCAGGCCCCGAGTGGGCAGGGCTAATTCACCCCTCCACTTT	CASRPRVGRANSPLHF
TRBV19	TRBJ2-5	.	once	TGTGCCAGTAGTACTAGCCGGACCCAGTACTTC	CASSTSRTQYF
TRBV5-1	TRBJ2-3	TRBD2	.	TGCGCCAGCAGTCTCCTAGCGGTACTCAGCACAGATACGCAGTATTTT	CASSLLAVLSTDTQYF
TRBV23-1	TRBJ2-7	.	once	TGCGCCAGCAGTCAATCGTACGGCCTACTCTCCTACGAGCAGTACTTC	CASSQSYGLLSYEQYF
TRBV4-3	TRBJ2-5	.	.	TGCGCCAGCAGCCAAGGGACCCCAGGGGCAGGAGAGACCCAGTACTTC	CASSQGTPGAGETQYF
TRBV29-1	TRBJ1-2	TRBD1	.	TGCAGCGTTGTTGACGTGGAGACAGGGGCTTATGGCTACACCTTC	CSVVDVETGAYGYTF
TRBV12-5	TRBJ1-4	.	.	TGTGCTAGTGCCCCGTCGACGGGCCCCGAACTGTTTTTT	CASAPSTGPELFF
TRBV29-1	TRBJ2-7	.	.	TGCAGCGTGCTTACCTACGAGCAGTACTTC	CSVLTYEQYF
TRBV10-2	TRBJ1-2	.	.	TGCGCCAGCAGTGAGGAGTGGGTTAACTATGGCTACACCTTC	CASSEEWVNYGYTF
TRBV6-5	TRBJ1-1	.	.	TGTGCCAGCAGCCTACGAGTCGCTAACACTGAAGCTTTCTTT	CASSLRVANTEAFF
TRBV2	TRBJ2-3	TRBD2	.	TGTGCCAGCAGTCTCGTCAGGGAGGGAGATACGCAGTATTTT	CASSLVREGDTQYF
TRBV19	TRBJ2-7	TRBD2	.	TGTGCCAGTAGTGCGCGACTAGCGGGTCCCGAGCAGTACTTC	CASSARLAGPEQYF
TRBV25-1	TRBJ2-2	TRBD2	.	TGTGCCAGCAGTGAAGCAAGGGGGACTAGCATCGGGGAGCTGTTTTTT	CASSEARGTSIGELFF
TRBV27	TRBJ2-7	TRBD1	.	TGTGCCAGCAGTTTTCGGGACAGGGGAGGCGAGCAGTACTTC	CASSFRDRGGEQYF
TRBV2	TRBJ2-1	TRBD2	.	TGTGCCAGCAGTGAAGCTGGGACTAGCGGGGGATTAGGCTACAATGAGCAGTTCTTC	CASSEAGTSGGLGYNEQFF
TRBV5-1	TRBJ1-2	TRBD1	once	TGCGCCAGCAGCTTCGGACAGGGGGACTATGGCTACACCTTC	CASSFGQGDYGYTF
TRBV2	TRBJ1-1	.	.	TGTGCCAGAAAAAGAAGGAACACTGAAGCTTTCTTT	CARKRRNTEAFF
TRBV7-9	TRBJ1-3	TRBD1	.	TGTGCCAGCAGCTTAGAGGGCAGGGGGCGCTCATCTGGAAACACCATATATTTT	CASSLEGRGRSSGNTIYF
TRBV7-9	TRBJ2-7	.	many	TGTGCCAGCAGCTCTAGAGGGGATTCCTACGAGCAGTACTTC	CASSSRGDSYEQYF
TRBV10-1	TRBJ2-3	TRBD2	.	TGCGCCAGCAGTGAGGTGTTAGCGGGGAGCATGGCGGCGCAGTATTTT	CASSEVLAGSMAAQYF